Shown below are 21 T cell receptor beta chains from a single sample sequenced in a study of immune reconstitution after stem cell transplant in scleroderma. One entry per CDR3 protein, called by TCRdb with MiXCR from the RT-PCR reads. The sample carries about 1,500 distinct CDR3 sequences, 15% to 17% recorded once. The specimen was obtained before or after autologous hematopoietic stem cell transplantation (not recorded which). These receptors came from a female donor with systemic sclerosis.

This clonotype rates as medium-sized (0.01 to 0.1%). The CDR3, as DNA: TGTGCCAGCAGCGTAGGCGGAGGGGAGGACGACGAGCAGTACTTC. It is translated as CASSVGGGEDDEQYF. The chain uses TRBV9 and TRBJ2-7; the D gene is possibly TRBD2 (6 bases). The CDR3 has 15 amino acids. V dropped 0 bases and J dropped 5 bases, with 15 bases sitting between them. The germline CDR1 and CDR2 sequences are SGDLS and YYNGEE.

This clonotype was recorded a few times. The rearrangement joins TRBV7-9 to TRBJ2-1; D is possibly TRBD2 (6 bases). Trimming stripped 8 bases from V and 5 bases from J, with 10 bases between. The CDR3 contains 12 residues. In germline, CDR1 is SEHNR, CDR2 FQNEAQ (reference sequence). CDR3 region: CASAGLNNEQFF. CDR3 DNA: TGTGCCAGCGCGGGATTAAACAATGAGCAGTTCTTC.

This clonotype is labeled as medium-sized. The chain combines TRBV9 with TRBJ2-3; D gene ambiguous. Germline V lookup: CDR1 SGDLS, CDR2 YYNGEE. The CDR3 consists of 13 residues. The germline V and J ends were trimmed by 3 bases and 2 bases, with 7 bases remaining between them. The CDR3 region is CASSADDTDTQYF. The CDR3 DNA reads as TGTGCCAGCAGCGCGGATGACACAGATACGCAGTATTTT.

This clonotype was observed a few times. V and J are TRBV19 and TRBJ1-1; tentative D call: TRBD1 (6 bases). From germline, CDR1 is LNHDA and CDR2 SQIVND (reference sequence). The CDR3 is made up of 15 amino acids. Trimming removed 3 bases from V and 3 bases from J, with 14 bases in between. CDR3 nucleotides: TGTGCCAGTAGTATGGAGACAGGCGCGGACACTGAAGCTTTCTTT. Translated: CASSMETGADTEAFF. The full variable domain, completed using reference TRBV19 and TRBJ1-1, is DGGITQSPKYLFRKEGQNVTLSCEQNLNHDAMYWYRQDPGQGLRLIYYSQIVNDFQKGDIAEGYSVSREKKESFPLTVTSAQKNPTAFYLCASSMETGADTEAFFGQGTRLTVV.

This clonotype came up a few times. V usage is TRBV2 and J usage is TRBJ2-1; D uncertain. The germline gives CDR1 SNHLY, CDR2 FYNNEI. V was trimmed by 8 bases and J by 0 bases, leaving 8 bases between them. This CDR3 region has 13 residues. In DNA form, the CDR3 reads TGTGCCAGCGGTCCGAGCTCCTACAATGAGCAGTTCTTC. As protein: CASGPSSYNEQFF.

Only a few counts were recorded for this clonotype. The J gene is TRBJ1-1, the V gene TRBV30; 7 positions match TRBD1. This CDR3 is 14 amino acids long. Germline CDR1 reads GTSNPN; CDR2 reads SVGIG (reference sequence). Germline trimming cut 7 bases from V and 1 base from J; bases unmatched to any gene: 9. CDR3 region: CAFRTTGANTEAFF. DNA for the CDR3: TGTGCCTTTCGTACAACAGGGGCGAACACTGAAGCTTTCTTT.

This sequence joins TRBV2 and TRBJ1-1, with a weak D call TRBD1 (5 bases). The CDR3 covers 14 residues. Trimming pared 4 bases from V and 1 base from J, leaving 10 bases between. Germline assignment: CDR1 SNHLY and CDR2 FYNNEI. CDR3 DNA: TGTGCCAGCAGTGCGGACATAACGAACACTGAAGCTTTCTTT. This translates into CASSADITNTEAFF.

As regards this clonotype: Sequence at one end of the junction differs from germline and may be a read error. In DNA form, the CDR3 reads TGTGTCAGCAGCTTGTTCGCCGGGACAGGGTACGATACGCAGTATTTT. Translation gives CVSSLFAGTGYDTQYF. The gene calls are TRBV7-2 and TRBJ2-3; 9 positions agree with TRBD1. The CDR3 loop spans 16 amino acids. Germline lookup yields CDR1 SGHTA and CDR2 FQGNSA.

The V gene is TRBV7-2, the J gene TRBJ2-5; D is perhaps TRBD2 (6 bases). The CDR3 has 18 amino acids. V lost 2 bases to trimming and J lost 0 bases, with 19 bases between them. Germline CDR1 is SGHTA and CDR2 is FQGNSA. The CDR3: CASSLNLAETLYQETQYF. The DNA of the CDR3 is TGTGCCAGCAGCTTAAACTTAGCGGAGACACTGTACCAAGAGACCCAGTACTTC.

This chain joins TRBV4-3 and TRBJ1-2; TRBD1 matches 10 bases. Germline V gene sequence: CDR1 LGHNA, CDR2 YSLEER. This CDR3 is built from 15 residues. The V segment lost 1 base and the J segment 6 bases; nucleotides outside the gene matches: 5. This CDR3 is CASSQGGDRGHGYTF. The CDR3 DNA sequence: TGCGCCAGCAGCCAAGGAGGCGACAGGGGGCATGGCTACACCTTC.

In its sample, this clonotype is medium-sized (0.01 to 0.1%). The chain carries TRBV11-3 and TRBJ2-5; a possible D gene is TRBD2 (6 bases). The V end was cut by 7 bases, the J end by 5 bases, with 14 bases between. The CDR3 spans 13 residues. CDR1 and CDR2 (germline): SGHNT, YENEEA. CDR3 in amino acids: CASKGGGAETQYF. Here the CDR3 DNA reads TGTGCCAGCAAGGGCGGAGGGGCGGAGACCCAGTACTTC. Supplemented by reference TRBV11-3 and TRBJ2-5, the full variable domain reads EAGVVQSPRYKIIEKKQPVAFWCNPISGHNTLYWYLQNLGQGPELLIRYENEEAVDDSQLPKDRFSAERLKGVDSTLKIQPAELGDSAVYLCASKGGGAETQYFGPGTRLLVL.

By its share, this clonotype is medium-sized. The V and J genes are TRBV7-2 and TRBJ2-1; 11 bases map to TRBD1. This CDR3 contains 15 residues. With 6 bases clipped from V and 8 bases from J, the junction kept 9 bases outside the gene matches. The germline gives CDR1 SGHTA, CDR2 FQGNSA. The CDR3 nucleotides are TGTGCCAGCAGTACCGGGACAGGGGGGGAATATGAGCAGTTCTTC. This sequence encodes CASSTGTGGEYEQFF. Combining the CDR3 with reference TRBV7-2 and TRBJ2-1 gives the whole variable domain GAGVSQSPSNKVTEKGKDVELRCDPISGHTALYWYRQSLGQGLEFLIYFQGNSAPDKSGLPSDRFSAERTGGSVSTLTIQRTQQEDSAVYLCASSTGTGGEYEQFFGPGTRLTVL.

This clonotype was recorded a few times. V usage is TRBV4-1 and J usage is TRBJ2-7, with D perhaps matching TRBD2 (5 bases). Trimming stripped 3 bases from V and 3 bases from J, with 15 bases between. The CDR3 contains 15 residues. CDR1 is MGHRA and CDR2 is YSYEKL in the germline V gene. This chain's CDR3 is CASSQEPSSSYEQYF. In DNA, the CDR3 is TGCGCCAGCAGCCAGGAGCCTAGCTCGAGCTACGAGCAGTACTTC.

V usage is TRBV7-8 and J usage is TRBJ1-1, with D possibly being TRBD1 (5 bases). Germline CDR1 and CDR2: SGHVS and FQNEAQ. Trimming pared 3 bases from V and 0 bases from J, leaving 14 bases between. The CDR3 totals 16 residues. Written as DNA, the CDR3 is TGTGCCAGCAGCTTTTCTGGGGCGAGGATGAACACTGAAGCTTTCTTT. This sequence encodes CASSFSGARMNTEAFF.

By share, this clonotype counts as medium-sized. The chain joins TRBV27 to TRBJ2-7, with D possibly being TRBD1 (6 bases). Trimming removed 4 bases at V and 1 base at J, with 14 bases between. This CDR3 comprises 15 residues. Germline CDR1 MNHEY, CDR2 SMNVEV (reference sequence). CDR3 amino acids: CASSSVQGRSYEQYF. In DNA, the CDR3 is TGTGCCAGCAGTTCTGTGCAGGGGCGATCCTACGAGCAGTACTTC.

This clonotype was detected only a few times. This chain uses TRBV7-7 with TRBJ1-1, with no clear D. The V end lost 1 base, the J end lost 1 base, and 4 bases lay between the germline ends. The CDR3 sequence is 13 residues long. Germline CDR1 is SSHAT and CDR2 is FNYEAQ (reference sequence). For the CDR3, the DNA is TGTGCCAGCAGCTTAGATAAGAACACTGAAGCTTTCTTT. As protein: CASSLDKNTEAFF.

Relative to its sample, this clonotype is medium-sized (0.01 to 0.1%). The junction departs from the called germline gene at one end, perhaps through a read error. The genes are TRBV20-1 and TRBJ2-3; TRBD2 matches 8 bases. The CDR3 runs to 15 residues. Germline loops: CDR1 DFQATT, CDR2 SNEGSKA (reference sequence). In DNA form, the CDR3 reads TGCAGTGCTGGAGAGGAGGGACTAGACACAGATACGCAGTATTTT. Translation gives CSAGEEGLDTDTQYF.

The chain couples TRBV5-1 to TRBJ2-2; unclear D gene. This CDR3 is 15 amino acids long. CDR1 and CDR2 (germline): SGHRS, YFSETQ. The germline V and J ends were trimmed by 0 bases and 1 base, with 7 bases remaining between them. The CDR3 loop is CASSLVSGNTGELFF. The CDR3 DNA sequence: TGCGCCAGCAGCTTGGTGTCAGGGAACACCGGGGAGCTGTTTTTT.

By sample share, this clonotype is medium-sized. The rearrangement links TRBV6-5 to TRBJ1-1; 7 bases align to TRBD1. V was pared by 0 bases and J by 4 bases, with 2 bases of the junction left unmatched. The CDR3 is made up of 14 amino acids. CDR1 is MNHEY and CDR2 is SVGAGI in the germline V gene. CDR3 sequence reads: CASSYSTGITEAFF. The CDR3 DNA sequence: TGTGCCAGCAGTTACTCGACAGGGATCACTGAAGCTTTCTTT.

The table lists this clonotype with a count of one. The DNA of the CDR3 is TGTGCCAGCAGCCAAGAGTGGAGCCTAGCGGGAGTTGCCCACGAGCAGTACTTC. Encoded protein: CASSQEWSLAGVAHEQYF. The rearrangement uses TRBV4-2 and TRBJ2-7; 10 bases line up with TRBD2. The CDR3 has 18 residues. V trimming: 0 bases; J trimming: 5 bases; junction bases outside the gene matches: 13. Per the germline V gene, CDR1 is LGHNA and CDR2 is YNFKEQ.

This clonotype is medium-sized. V and J are TRBV7-2 and TRBJ2-7; maybe TRBD2 (8 bases). The CDR3 contains 17 residues. Germline assignment: CDR1 SGHTA and CDR2 FQGNSA. V dropped 5 bases and J dropped 3 bases, with 23 bases sitting between them. CDR3 nucleotide sequence: TGTGCCAGCAGCCGCTCGGGGGGGACAGCGACAAACTACGAGCAGTACTTC. This encodes CASSRSGGTATNYEQYF.